One sample yielded the 6 T cell receptor beta chains listed below, sequenced in a study of blood T cell repertoires in COVID-19. Data came from immunoSEQ multiplex PCR; TCRdb stores just in-frame clones and leaves some out. The table shows under 500,000 clones, with nearly 90% occurring only once. Sequencing was done on a sample of PBMCs or T cells enriched from blood (not recorded which). These receptors originate from a woman aged 18-35 years with acute COVID-19.

The V gene is TRBV27, the J gene TRBJ2-3, with D perhaps TRBD2 (5 bases). With 5 bases removed from V and 1 base from J, the gap between germline ends came to 22 bases. The CDR3 runs 18 residues. Germline V gene lookup returns CDR1 MNHEY and CDR2 SMNVEV (reference sequence). DNA of the CDR3: TGTGCCAGCAGTCTACGCCCTCAATCTAGCATCGGCACAGATACGCAGTATTTT. Translated: CASSLRPQSSIGTDTQYF.

The V call is TRBV2, the J call TRBJ2-3; 10 bases align to TRBD2. The CDR3 consists of 14 residues. Germline V CDR1 and CDR2: SNHLY, FYNNEI. Trimming at V came to 6 bases and at J to 2 bases, leaving 2 bases not matched to a gene. The CDR3 coding sequence is TGTGCCAGCAGGCTAGCGGGAGCCACAGATACGCAGTATTTT. This gives the protein CASRLAGATDTQYF.

The chain employs TRBV3-1 (or the pseudogene TRBV3-2) and TRBJ2-3; TRBD2 matches at 8 bases. J gave up 4 bases and V 1 base, and 13 bases lay outside the gene matches. Germline CDR1 reads LGHDT; CDR2 reads YNNKEL (reference sequence). The CDR3 spans 18 residues. CDR3 nucleotides: TGTGCCAGCAGCCAAGTGCTCTCCGTAGCGGGGACCCCAGATACGCAGTATTTT. This codes for CASSQVLSVAGTPDTQYF.

The rearrangement joins TRBV4-1 to TRBJ2-7; TRBD1 agrees at 7 bases. Per germline, CDR1 MGHRA and CDR2 YSYEKL. The CDR3 runs to 15 residues. V lost 3 bases, J lost 0 bases, and 5 bases stayed unmatched. The CDR3 DNA reads TGCGCCAGCAGCCACTCGGACAGGCTCTCCTACGAGCAGTACTTC. This encodes CASSHSDRLSYEQYF.

The V gene is TRBV18, the J gene TRBJ2-1; maybe TRBD1 (6 bases). V was clipped by 2 bases and J by 8 bases, with 7 bases between them. The germline V gene has CDR1 KGHSH and CDR2 LQKENI. The length of the CDR3 is 12 residues. CDR3 protein: CASSPTGYEQFF. Here the CDR3 DNA reads TGTGCCAGCTCACCAACAGGGTATGAGCAGTTCTTC.

This chain connects TRBV28 to TRBJ2-1; 11 nucleotides line up with TRBD1. The CDR3 is 13 residues long. From germline, CDR1 is MDHEN and CDR2 SYDVKM. Unmatched junction bases numbered 1, after V lost 4 bases and J lost 8 bases. The CDR3 spells CASSSGQGDEQFF. DNA of the CDR3: TGTGCCAGCAGTTCGGGACAGGGGGATGAGCAGTTCTTC.